The source of this TCR beta chain is a study of beta chain features in type 1 diabetes listed by TCRdb under 2018. The study in broad terms: Mean age, gender distribution, total cell number and subset yield did not differ between patients and healthy donors. Naive and central memory subsets were obtained from all 30 or so donors, but regulatory and stem cell-like memory subsets were isolated from only 8 patients and roughly eight healthy donors. In the study, recently diagnosed type 1 diabetes patients and matched healthy donors were compared on the TCRB repertoires of their sorted circulating CD4+ T cell subsets. Across all samples, fewer than 110,000,000 sorted cells were examined, and cell number per subset correlated strongly with RNA yield. The paper as a whole reports these results and caveats: HLA sub-analyses involved small numbers of individuals, so any influence of HLA type on TCRB rearrangement remained unresolved. Type 1 diabetes patients showed a moderate but significant shortening of TCRB CDR3 length in all four CD4+ subsets. PCR might favor shorter templates, but patient and control samples were amplified and corrected together, so any skew would affect both groups equally. At VDJ recombination sites, type 1 diabetes patients had fewer insertions and more deleted nucleotides, which implies abnormalities in thymic rearrangement. Naive, central memory and regulatory TCRB repertoires appeared to be more similar among patients than among healthy donors. Because cDNA rather than genomic DNA was sequenced, highly expressing activated cells could have been over-represented, although no difference in activation and CD3 levels was found between groups.

Each donor gave one peripheral blood draw, averaging roughly 100 mL, which was collected into heparinised tubes. A BD FACSAria II and a panel including CD45RO, CCR7, CD25, CD127, CD95 and CD27 were used to sort naive, central memory, regulatory and stem cell-like memory CD4+ T cells. A purity above 95% was achieved for all sorted populations. PBMCs were isolated right away by Lymphoprep density gradient centrifugation and were stained directly, without culture. To minimize batch effects, samples were stained and sorted in pairs, one healthy donor with one patient per experiment. Comments on this clone: Its binding antigen is unknown. Qualities for individual bases were not recorded, and no much larger clone is one base off.

The High Capacity cDNA Reverse Transcription Kit was used to reverse transcribe all of the isolated RNA, meaning that expressed TCRB transcripts were what got sequenced. Naive, central memory and regulatory T cell samples underwent deep immunoSEQ sequencing, averaging roughly 3.3 million total reads per sample. Sorted cells were lysed in RLT buffer and RNA was extracted with DNase-treated RNeasy Micro or Mini kits, depending on cell number. Each cell subset was processed separately to prevent cross-contamination, with patient and healthy donor samples processed together. TCRB sequences were amplified from cDNA with the immunoSEQ multiplex PCR, producing 87-bp fragments spanning the CDR3 region. Sequencing of the amplicons was performed on the Illumina HiSeq platform. The original methods were these. PCR bias was computationally corrected using synthetic template baselines, reads within Hamming distance 2 were collapsed, and singletons that could not be merged were discarded. By aligning reads against IMGT, V, D and J genes, CDR3 length, and insertions or deletions at six rearrangement sites were assigned. Within each subset, clonotype counts were normalized to the number of sorted cells before true diversity and Gini coefficients were calculated with the tcR R package. The overlap coefficient, calculated on TCRB nucleotide sequences, was used to quantify repertoire sharing. Out-of-frame TCRB sequences from naive cells were analyzed to stand in for the pre-selection repertoire. TCRdb took over this immuneACCESS table, retaining in-frame rearrangements with V and J assigned. Such tables are incomplete; in checked studies, under half of the missing clones stem from an unresolved V gene, and the remainder is unexplained. The D gene and trimming were derived from the DNA, and the V and J assignments and clone size from that table. The sample table lists 240,000 or so clones, roughly 21% of them with a count of one. The ten largest clones take up approximately 0.029% of the sample.

CDR1 MNHEY and CDR2 SMNVEV are derived from the germline V gene (reference sequence). The CDR3 runs 15 amino acids, cysteine and phenylalanine included. Of all the DNA, just the CDR3 is kept, 45 bases in frame from base 1. Clipping removes 9 bases from V and 3 bases from J, with 9 as the unmatched junction base count. The chain is assembled from TRBV27 and TRBJ2-3; TRBD1 lines up with 10 middle nucleotides. Sample: naive CD4+ T cells from blood. The meaning of the sample's cell subset or site label: true naive CD4+ T cells. The sequence was collected from a woman between 40 and 55 years old with type 1 diabetes. The CDR3 is CASHDRGRGTDTQYF. The sequenced DNA is TGTGCCAGTCACGACAGGGGGCGCGGAACAGATACGCAGTATTTT.